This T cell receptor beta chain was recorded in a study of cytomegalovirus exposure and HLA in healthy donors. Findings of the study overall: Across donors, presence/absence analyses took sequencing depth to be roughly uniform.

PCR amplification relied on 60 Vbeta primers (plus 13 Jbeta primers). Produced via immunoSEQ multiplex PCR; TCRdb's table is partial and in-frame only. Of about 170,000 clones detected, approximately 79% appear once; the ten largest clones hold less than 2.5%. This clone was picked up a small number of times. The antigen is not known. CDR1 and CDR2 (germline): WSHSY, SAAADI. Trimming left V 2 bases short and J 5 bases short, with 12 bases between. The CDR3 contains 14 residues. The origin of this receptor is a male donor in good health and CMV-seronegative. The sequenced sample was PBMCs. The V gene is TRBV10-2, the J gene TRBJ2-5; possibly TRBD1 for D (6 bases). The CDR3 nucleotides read TGCGCCAGCAGTGAGGCAGGGGACATGGAGACCCAGTACTTC. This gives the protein CASSEAGDMETQYF.